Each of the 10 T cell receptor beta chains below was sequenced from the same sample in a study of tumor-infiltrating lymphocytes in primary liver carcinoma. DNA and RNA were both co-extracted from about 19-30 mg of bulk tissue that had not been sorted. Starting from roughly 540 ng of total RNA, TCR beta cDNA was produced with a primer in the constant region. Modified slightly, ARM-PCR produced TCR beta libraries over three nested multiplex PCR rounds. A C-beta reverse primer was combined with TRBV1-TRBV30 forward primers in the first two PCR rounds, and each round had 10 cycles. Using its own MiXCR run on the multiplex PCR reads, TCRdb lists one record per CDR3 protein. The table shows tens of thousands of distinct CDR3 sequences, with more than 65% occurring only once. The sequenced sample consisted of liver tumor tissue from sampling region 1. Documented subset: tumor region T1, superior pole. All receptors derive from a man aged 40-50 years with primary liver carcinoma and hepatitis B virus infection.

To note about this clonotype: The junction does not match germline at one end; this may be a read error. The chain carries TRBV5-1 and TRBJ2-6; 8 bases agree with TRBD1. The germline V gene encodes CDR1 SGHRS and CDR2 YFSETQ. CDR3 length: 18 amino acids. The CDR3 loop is CASSLQAGGYSGANVLAF. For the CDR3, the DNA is TGCGCCAGTAGCTTGCAGGCAGGGGGCTACTCTGGGGCCAACGTCCTGGCTTTC.

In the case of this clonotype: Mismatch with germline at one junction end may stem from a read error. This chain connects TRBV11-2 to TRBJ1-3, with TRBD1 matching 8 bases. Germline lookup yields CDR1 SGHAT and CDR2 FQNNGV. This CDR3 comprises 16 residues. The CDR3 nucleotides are TGTGCCAGCAGCATCGGACAGGGCAATCCTGGGAACATCATATATTTT. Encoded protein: CASSIGQGNPGNIIYF.

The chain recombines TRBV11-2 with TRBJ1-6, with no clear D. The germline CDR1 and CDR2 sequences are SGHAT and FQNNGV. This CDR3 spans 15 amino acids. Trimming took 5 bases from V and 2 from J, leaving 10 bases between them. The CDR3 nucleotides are TGTGCCAGCAGCCTACAGTGCCCCTATAATTCACCCCTCCACTTT. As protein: CASSLQCPYNSPLHF.

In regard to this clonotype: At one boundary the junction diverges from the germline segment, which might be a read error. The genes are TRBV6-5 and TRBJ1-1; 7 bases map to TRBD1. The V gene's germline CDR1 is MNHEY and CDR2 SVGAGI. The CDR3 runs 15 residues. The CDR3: CASNSYRGLNTEAFF. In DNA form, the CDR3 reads TGTGCCAGCAATTCGTACAGGGGTCTGAATACTGAAGCTTTCTTT.

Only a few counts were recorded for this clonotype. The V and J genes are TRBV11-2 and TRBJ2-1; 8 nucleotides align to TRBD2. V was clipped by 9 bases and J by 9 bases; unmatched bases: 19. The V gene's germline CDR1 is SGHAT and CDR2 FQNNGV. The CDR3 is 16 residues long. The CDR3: CASNLDIGLAMGEQFF. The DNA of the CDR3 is TGTGCCAGTAACTTGGATATCGGACTAGCTATGGGTGAGCAGTTCTTC.

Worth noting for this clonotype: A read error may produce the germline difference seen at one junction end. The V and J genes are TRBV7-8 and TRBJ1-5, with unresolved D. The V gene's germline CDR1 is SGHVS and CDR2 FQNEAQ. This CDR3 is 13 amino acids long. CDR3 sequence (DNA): TGTGCCAGCAACTTAAACCGGGATCAGTCCCAGCATTTT. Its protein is CASNLNRDQSQHF.

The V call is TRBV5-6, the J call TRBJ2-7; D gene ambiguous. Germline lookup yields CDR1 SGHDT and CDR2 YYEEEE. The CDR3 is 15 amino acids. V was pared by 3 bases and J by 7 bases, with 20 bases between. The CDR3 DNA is TGTGCCAGCAGCTCCCTCGGCGTCCCCTTCTATGAGCAGTACTTC. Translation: CASSSLGVPFYEQYF.

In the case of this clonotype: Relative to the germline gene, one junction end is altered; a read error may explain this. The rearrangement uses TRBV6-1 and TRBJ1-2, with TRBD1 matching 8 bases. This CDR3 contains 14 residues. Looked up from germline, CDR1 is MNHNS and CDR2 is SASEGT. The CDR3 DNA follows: TGCGCCAGCAGTCAAGCGCCGGACAGGGCGGGCTACACCTTC. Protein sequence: CASSQAPDRAGYTF.

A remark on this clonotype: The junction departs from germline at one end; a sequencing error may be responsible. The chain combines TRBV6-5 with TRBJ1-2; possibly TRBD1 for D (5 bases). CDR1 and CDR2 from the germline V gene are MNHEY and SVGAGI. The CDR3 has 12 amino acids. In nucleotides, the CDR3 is TGTGTCAGCTGTTTCAGGGATGAAGGCTACACCTTC. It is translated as CVSCFRDEGYTF.

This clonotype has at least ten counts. The CDR3 spells CAVQGESNQPQHF. DNA of the CDR3: TGTGCCGTACAGGGGGAGAGCAATCAGCCCCAGCATTTT. This sequence joins TRBV2 and TRBJ1-5; TRBD1 matches at 8 bases. The germline gives CDR1 SNHLY, CDR2 FYNNEI. The CDR3 extends over 13 amino acids. V shed 11 bases and J 1 base; nucleotides not matched to a gene: 4.